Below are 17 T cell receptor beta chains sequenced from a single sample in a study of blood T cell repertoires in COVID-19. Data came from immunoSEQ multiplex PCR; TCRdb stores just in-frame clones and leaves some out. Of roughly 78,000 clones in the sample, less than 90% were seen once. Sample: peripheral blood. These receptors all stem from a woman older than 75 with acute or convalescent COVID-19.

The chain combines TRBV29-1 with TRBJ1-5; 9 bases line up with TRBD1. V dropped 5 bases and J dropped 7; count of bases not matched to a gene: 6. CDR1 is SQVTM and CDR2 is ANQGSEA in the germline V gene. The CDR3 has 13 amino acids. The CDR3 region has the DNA TGCAGCGTTCGTCGGGACAGGGACCAGCCCCAGCATTTT. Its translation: CSVRRDRDQPQHF.

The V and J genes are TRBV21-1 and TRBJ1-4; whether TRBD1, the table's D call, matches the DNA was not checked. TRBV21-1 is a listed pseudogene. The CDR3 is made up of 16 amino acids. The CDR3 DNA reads TGTGCCAGCAGTTGGGACAGACTCGCAACTAATGAAAAACTGTTTTTT. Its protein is CASSWDRLATNEKLFF.

CDR3 sequence reads: CSVRGGATGELFF. In nucleotides, the CDR3 is TGCAGCGTTCGGGGGGGCGCCACCGGGGAGCTGTTTTTT. The J gene is TRBJ2-2, the V gene TRBV29-1, with 8 bases fitting TRBD2. Germline assignment: CDR1 SQVTM and CDR2 ANQGSEA. This CDR3 has 13 residues. The trim removed 5 bases at V and 4 bases at J, leaving 3 bases unmatched.

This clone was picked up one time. The CDR3 reads CASSPSGTAREQYF. CDR3 sequence (DNA): TGTGCCAGCAGCCCTAGCGGGACGGCCCGCGAGCAGTACTTC. V is TRBV13 and J is TRBJ2-7; TRBD2 matches 9 bases. V lost 5 bases, J lost 6 bases, and 8 bases stayed unmatched. The CDR3 contains 14 residues. Germline-derived CDR1 and CDR2 are PRHDT and FYEKMQ (reference sequence).

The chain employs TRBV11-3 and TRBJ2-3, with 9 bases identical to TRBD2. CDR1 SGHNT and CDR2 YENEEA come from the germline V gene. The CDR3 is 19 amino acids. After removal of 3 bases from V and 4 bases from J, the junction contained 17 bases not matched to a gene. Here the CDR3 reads CASSFLLAGASRAADTQYF. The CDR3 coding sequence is TGTGCCAGCAGCTTCCTCTTAGCGGGAGCGTCACGGGCGGCAGATACGCAGTATTTT.

The CDR3 spells CATSDAQKNTGELFF. The CDR3 DNA follows: TGTGCCACCAGCGACGCACAGAAAAACACCGGGGAGCTGTTTTTT. The gene calls are TRBV24-1 and TRBJ2-2; D gene uncertain. This CDR3 contains 15 residues. The V end lost 7 bases, the J end lost 2 bases, and 13 bases lay between the germline ends. The germline V gene encodes CDR1 KGHDR and CDR2 SFDVKD.

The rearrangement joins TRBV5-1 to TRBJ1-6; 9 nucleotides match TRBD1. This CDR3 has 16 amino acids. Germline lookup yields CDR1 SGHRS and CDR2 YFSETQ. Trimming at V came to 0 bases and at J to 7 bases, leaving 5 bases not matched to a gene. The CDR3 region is CASSLAGTGRNSPLHF. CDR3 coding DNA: TGCGCCAGCAGCTTGGCCGGGACAGGGCGAAATTCACCCCTCCACTTT.

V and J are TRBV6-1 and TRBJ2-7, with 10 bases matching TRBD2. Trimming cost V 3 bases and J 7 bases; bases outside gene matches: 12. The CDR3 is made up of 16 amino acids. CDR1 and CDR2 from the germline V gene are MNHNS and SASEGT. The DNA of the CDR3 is TGTGCCAGCAGTGAGCGTCGGCTAGCGGGAGACGGGGAGCAGTACTTC. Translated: CASSERRLAGDGEQYF.

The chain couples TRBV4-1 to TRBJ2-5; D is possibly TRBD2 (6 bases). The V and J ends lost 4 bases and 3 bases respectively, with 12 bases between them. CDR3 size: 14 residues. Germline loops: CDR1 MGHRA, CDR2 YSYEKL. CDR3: CASSPLRGEETQYF. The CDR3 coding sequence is TGCGCCAGCAGCCCCCTGCGGGGAGAAGAGACCCAGTACTTC.

The CDR3 protein is CASSPGQEPYEQYF. CDR3 DNA: TGTGCCAGCTCACCAGGACAGGAACCCTACGAGCAGTACTTC. The chain carries TRBV18 and TRBJ2-7; 7 nucleotides match TRBD1. J was trimmed by 2 bases and V by 2 bases; bases with no gene match: 3. The germline V gene has CDR1 KGHSH and CDR2 LQKENI. The CDR3 runs 14 residues. The full variable domain, rest sourced from reference TRBV18 and TRBJ2-7, is NAGVMQNPRHLVRRRGQEARLRCSPMKGHSHVYWYRQLPEEGLKFMVYLQKENIIDESGMPKERFSAEFPKEGPSILRIQQVVRGDSAAYFCASSPGQEPYEQYFGPGTRLTVT.

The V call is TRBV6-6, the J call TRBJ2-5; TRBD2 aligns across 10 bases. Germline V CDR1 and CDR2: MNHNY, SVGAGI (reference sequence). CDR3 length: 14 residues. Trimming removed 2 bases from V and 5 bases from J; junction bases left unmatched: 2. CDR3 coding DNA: TGTGCCAGCAGTTACGCTAGCGGGAGTGAGACCCAGTACTTC. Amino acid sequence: CASSYASGSETQYF.

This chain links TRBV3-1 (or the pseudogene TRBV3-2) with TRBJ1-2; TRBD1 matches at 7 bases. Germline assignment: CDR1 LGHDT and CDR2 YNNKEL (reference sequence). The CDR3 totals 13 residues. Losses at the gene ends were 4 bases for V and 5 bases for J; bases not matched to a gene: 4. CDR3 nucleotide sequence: TGTGCCAGCAGCCCCCGACAGGGATATGGCTACACCTTC. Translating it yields CASSPRQGYGYTF.

CDR3 DNA: TGTGCCAGCAGCTTAGGTTTAGGGGTGGTGAACACTGAAGCTTTCTTT. Translation: CASSLGLGVVNTEAFF. The gene calls are TRBV11-3 and TRBJ1-1; tentative D call: TRBD1 (5 bases). V lost 1 base, J lost 0 bases, and 12 bases lay in between. Germline V gene data show CDR1 as SGHNT and CDR2 as YENEEA. The CDR3 has 16 residues.

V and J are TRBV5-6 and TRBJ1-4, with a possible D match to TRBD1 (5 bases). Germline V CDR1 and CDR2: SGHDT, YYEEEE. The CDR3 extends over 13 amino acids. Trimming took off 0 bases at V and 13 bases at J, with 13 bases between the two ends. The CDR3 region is CASSLDRGQVLFF. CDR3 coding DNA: TGTGCCAGCAGCTTGGATCGCGGACAAGTACTGTTTTTT.

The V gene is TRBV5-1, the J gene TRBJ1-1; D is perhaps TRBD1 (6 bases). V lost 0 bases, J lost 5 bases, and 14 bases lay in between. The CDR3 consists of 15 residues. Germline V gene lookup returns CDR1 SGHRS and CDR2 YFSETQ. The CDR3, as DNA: TGCGCCAGCAGCTTGGTGGGGGCGCCGGGAACTGAAGCTTTCTTT. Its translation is CASSLVGAPGTEAFF.

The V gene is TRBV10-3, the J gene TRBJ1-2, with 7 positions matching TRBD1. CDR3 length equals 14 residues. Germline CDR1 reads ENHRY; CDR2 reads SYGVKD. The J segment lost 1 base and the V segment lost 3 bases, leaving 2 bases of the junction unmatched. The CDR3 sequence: CAISDGTDNYGYTF. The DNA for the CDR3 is TGTGCCATCAGTGACGGGACAGATAACTATGGCTACACCTTC.

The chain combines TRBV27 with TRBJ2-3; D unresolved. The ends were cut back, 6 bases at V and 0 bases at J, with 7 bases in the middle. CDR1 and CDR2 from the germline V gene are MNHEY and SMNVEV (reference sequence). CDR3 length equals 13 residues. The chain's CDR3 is CASSHYSTDTQYF. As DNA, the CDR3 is TGTGCCAGCAGCCACTATAGCACAGATACGCAGTATTTT.